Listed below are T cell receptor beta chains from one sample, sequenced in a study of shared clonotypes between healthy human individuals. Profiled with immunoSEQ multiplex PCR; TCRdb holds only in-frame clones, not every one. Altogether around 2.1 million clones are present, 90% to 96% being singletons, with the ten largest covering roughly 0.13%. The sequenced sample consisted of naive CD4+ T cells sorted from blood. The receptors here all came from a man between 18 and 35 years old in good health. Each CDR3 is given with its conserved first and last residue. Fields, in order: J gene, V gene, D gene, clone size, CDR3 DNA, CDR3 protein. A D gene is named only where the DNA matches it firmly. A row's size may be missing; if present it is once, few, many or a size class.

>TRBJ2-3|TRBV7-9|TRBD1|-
TGTGCCAGCAGCTTAGACAGGGGGATGGGCACAGATACGCAGTATTTT
CASSLDRGMGTDTQYF
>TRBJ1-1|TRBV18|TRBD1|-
TGTGCCAGCTCACCTAAACAGGGGGCAAACACTGAAGCTTTCTTT
CASSPKQGANTEAFF
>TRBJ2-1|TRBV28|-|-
TGTGCCAGCAGTGGAGGCGGGGCGAGCTCCTACAATGAGCAGTTCTTC
CASSGGGASSYNEQFF
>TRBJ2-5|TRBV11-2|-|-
TGTGCCAGCAGCGATTTACAGGGTCAAGAGACCCAGTACTTC
CASSDLQGQETQYF
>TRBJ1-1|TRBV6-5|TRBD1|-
TGTGCCAGCAGTTACCGGACAGGGGGCTCTGAAGCTTTCTTT
CASSYRTGGSEAFF
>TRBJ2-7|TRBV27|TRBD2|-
TGTGCCAGCGGTCGTAGCGGGGGGGCCGGGGAGCAGTACTTC
CASGRSGGAGEQYF
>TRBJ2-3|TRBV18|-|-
TGTGCCAGCTCAACAAGCACCTCTATTAGCACAGATACGCAGTATTTT
CASSTSTSISTDTQYF
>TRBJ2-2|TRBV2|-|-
TGTGCCAGCGGGGACTTACATGCCGGGGAGCTGTTTTTT
CASGDLHAGELFF
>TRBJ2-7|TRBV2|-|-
TGTGCCAGCAGCGCAGGGGGGTGGTACGAGCAGTACTTC
CASSAGGWYEQYF
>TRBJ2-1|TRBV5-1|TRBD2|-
TGCGCCAGCAGCTCCGGACTAGCGGGAGGGCCGGGGCAGTTCTTC
CASSSGLAGGPGQFF
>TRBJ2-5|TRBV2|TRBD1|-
TGTGCCAGCAGTACCCGACAGGGGGCCGTAGAGACCCAGTACTTC
CASSTRQGAVETQYF
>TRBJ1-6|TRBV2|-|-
TGTGCCAGCGGCAGCCCACCCAGGGTTTATAATTCACCCCTCCACTTT
CASGSPPRVYNSPLHF
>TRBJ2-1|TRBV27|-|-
TGTGCCAGCAGTTTACGGCAGGAGTCCCACAATGAGCAGTTCTTC
CASSLRQESHNEQFF
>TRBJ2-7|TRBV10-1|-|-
TGCGCCAGCAGTGAGTCGTCGAGGGGCGAGCAGTACTTC
CASSESSRGEQYF
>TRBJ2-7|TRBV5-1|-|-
TGCGCCAGCAGCTTGACAGGTGCAAAGAACGAGCAGTACTTC
CASSLTGAKNEQYF
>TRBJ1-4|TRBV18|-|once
TGTGCCAGCTCACCAGGGCAGCTGGGGGAAAAACTGTTTTTT
CASSPGQLGEKLFF
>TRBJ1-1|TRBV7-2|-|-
TGTGCCAGCAGCCAACTGACGGCTGAAGCTTTCTTT
CASSQLTAEAFF
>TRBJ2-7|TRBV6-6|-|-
TGTGCCAGCAGTTACTCGAATCCAGCGGACTACGAGCAGTACTTC
CASSYSNPADYEQYF
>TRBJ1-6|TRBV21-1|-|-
TGTGCCAGCAGCAAAGGGAGGGAAAATTCACCCCTCCACTTT
CASSKGRENSPLHF
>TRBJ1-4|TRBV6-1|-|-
TGTGCCAGCGAAGTGGGGCAGAATGAAAAACTGTTTTTT
CASEVGQNEKLFF
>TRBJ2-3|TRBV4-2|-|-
TGTGCCAGCAGCCAAGAACAAGGGGCGCACACAGATACGCAGTATTTT
CASSQEQGAHTDTQYF
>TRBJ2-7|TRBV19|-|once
TGTGCCAGTAGTATAGCTCCGACATCCTACGAGCAGTACTTC
CASSIAPTSYEQYF
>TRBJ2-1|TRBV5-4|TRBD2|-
TGTGCCAGCAGCTTCCCGGGGGGACGGTACAATGAGCAGTTCTTC
CASSFPGGRYNEQFF
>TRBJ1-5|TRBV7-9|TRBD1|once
TGTGCCAGCAGCCGAGGGACAGGGAGTAGCAATCAGCCCCAGCATTTT
CASSRGTGSSNQPQHF
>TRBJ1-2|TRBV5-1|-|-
TGCGCCAGCAGCGCTAGTGGGTCCACCGATGGCTACACCTTC
CASSASGSTDGYTF
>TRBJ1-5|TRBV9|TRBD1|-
TGTGCCAGCAGCGTAGGGGACAGGATACCGCCTTATAGCAATCAGCCCCAGCATTTT
CASSVGDRIPPYSNQPQHF
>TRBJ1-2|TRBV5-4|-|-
TGTGCCAGCAGCTTGGGTGACCCCCGGGATGGCTACACCTTC
CASSLGDPRDGYTF
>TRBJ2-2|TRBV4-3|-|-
TGCGCCAGCAGCCAAGCACTCAGGGTCGGGGAGCTGTTTTTT
CASSQALRVGELFF
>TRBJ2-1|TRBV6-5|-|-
TGTGCCAGCAGTACCACGCTCGGGTCCTACAATGAGCAGTTCTTC
CASSTTLGSYNEQFF
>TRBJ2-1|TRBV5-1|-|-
TGCGCCAGCTCCCTGAGGCGGGATGAGCAGTTCTTC
CASSLRRDEQFF
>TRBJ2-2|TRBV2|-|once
TGTGCCAGCAGGGGCATCACCGGGGAGCTGTTTTTT
CASRGITGELFF
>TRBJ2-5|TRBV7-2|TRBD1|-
TGTGCCAGCAGCTTCGCACAGGGGGAGGCAGAGACCCAGTACTTC
CASSFAQGEAETQYF
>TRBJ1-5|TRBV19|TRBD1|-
TGTGCCAGTAGTGGACAGGGGGGCCTTGCCAATCAGCCCCAGCATTTT
CASSGQGGLANQPQHF
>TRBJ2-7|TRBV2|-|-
TGTGCCAGCAGGGACGACGGTTCCTACGAGCAGTACTTC
CASRDDGSYEQYF
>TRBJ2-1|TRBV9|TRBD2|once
TGTGCCAGCAGCGTCACTAGCGGAGTCTCCTACAATGAGCAGTTCTTC
CASSVTSGVSYNEQFF
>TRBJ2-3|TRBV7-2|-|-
TGTGCCAGCAGCTCGCAGCTCGGCGGCACAGATACGCAGTATTTT
CASSSQLGGTDTQYF
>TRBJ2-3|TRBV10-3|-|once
TGTGCCATCAGTGATGCGGCCGGGGGGCCAGATACGCAGTATTTT
CAISDAAGGPDTQYF
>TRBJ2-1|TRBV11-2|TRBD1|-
TGTGCCAGCAGCCGGACAGGGGGCTACAATGAGCAGTTCTTC
CASSRTGGYNEQFF
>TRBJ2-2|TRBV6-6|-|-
TGTGCCAGCAAAGTGGGGTCTACGAACACCGGGGAGCTGTTTTTT
CASKVGSTNTGELFF
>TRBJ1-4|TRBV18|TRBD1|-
TGTGCCAGCTCCAGGGGGATTGCAACTAATGAAAAACTGTTTTTT
CASSRGIATNEKLFF
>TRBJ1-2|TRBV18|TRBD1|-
TGTGCCAGCTCACCGGACAGGGAAAGATATGGCTACACCTTC
CASSPDRERYGYTF
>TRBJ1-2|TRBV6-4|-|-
TGTGCCAGCAGTGATGGGCAGGCCTATGGCTACACCTTC
CASSDGQAYGYTF
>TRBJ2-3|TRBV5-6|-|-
TGTGCCAGCAAGGGACTGGTCACAGATACGCAGTATTTT
CASKGLVTDTQYF
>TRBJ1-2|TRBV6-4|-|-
TGTGCCAGCAGTGATTTGAAAGGTGCCCGAGTAAACTATGGCTACACCTTC
CASSDLKGARVNYGYTF
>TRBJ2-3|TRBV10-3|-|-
TGTGCCATCAGTGAAGGGGGAAGTACAGATACGCAGTATTTT
CAISEGGSTDTQYF
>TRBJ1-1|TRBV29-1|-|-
TGCAGCGTTGTTGGGGTCACTGAAGCTTTCTTT
CSVVGVTEAFF